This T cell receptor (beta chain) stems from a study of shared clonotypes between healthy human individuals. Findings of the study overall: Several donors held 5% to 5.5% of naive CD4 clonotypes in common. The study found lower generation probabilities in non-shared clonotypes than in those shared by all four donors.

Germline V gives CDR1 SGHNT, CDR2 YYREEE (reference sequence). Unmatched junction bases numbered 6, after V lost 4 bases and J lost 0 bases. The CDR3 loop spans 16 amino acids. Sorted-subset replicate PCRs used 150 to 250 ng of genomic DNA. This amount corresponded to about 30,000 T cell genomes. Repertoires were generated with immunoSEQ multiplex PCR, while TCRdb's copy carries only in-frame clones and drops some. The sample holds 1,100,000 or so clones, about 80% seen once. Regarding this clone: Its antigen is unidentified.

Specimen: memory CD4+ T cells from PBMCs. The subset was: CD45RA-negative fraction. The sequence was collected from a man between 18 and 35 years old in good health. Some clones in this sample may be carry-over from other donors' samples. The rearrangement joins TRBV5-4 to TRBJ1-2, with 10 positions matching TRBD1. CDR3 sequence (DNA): TGTGCCAGCAGCCAAGACAGGGGGCAAACTAACTATGGCTACACCTTC. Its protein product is CASSQDRGQTNYGYTF.